This T cell receptor (beta chain) was recovered during a study of T cell repertoires in cytomegalovirus infection (dated 2019 in TCRdb). The study in broad terms: Donor HLA type was relevant to the analysis, because carriage of CMV infection together with the matching HLA type was indicated by public TCR beta signatures. Study-level results and caveats: In both this cohort and an independent cohort of 350 or so donors, the cumulative frequency of public TCR beta family members distinguished carriers of CMV infection plus the relevant HLA type. In the ex vivo response, HLA-C-restricted CMV-specific TCR beta clonotypes were dominant, and in two of eight donors the single most frequent clonotype came from this HLA-C-restricted group.

The reads were generated on an Illumina HiSeq 1500. Through fastp at Q25 and MiXCR, TCRdb rebuilt clones from the public reads, retaining in-frame beta chains. All rows with the same CDR3 protein become a single entry with the most common DNA and genes. Within this sample are 250,000 or so distinct CDR3 sequences, with 12% of them counted one time only. 1.5% to 2% of the sample lies in the top ten. The CDR3, from cysteine to phenylalanine, totals 16 residues. The entry retains the CDR3 DNA only, 48 bases that are in frame from base 1. Looking up the germline V gene (reference sequence) yields CDR1 LNHDA and CDR2 SQIVND. Compared with germline, V lacks 7 bases and J lacks 0 bases; bases without a gene match: 10. This clonotype has ten or more counts. Its antigen target is currently unknown. Nothing much larger sits one base from this clone, and base qualities are not available.

The sequence links TRBV19 to TRBJ1-2; 8 bases in the junction line up with TRBD1. Source material: PBMCs. The clonotype comes from a human donor in good health (CMV status not recorded). Some clones in this sample may be carry-over from other donors' samples. The nucleotide sequence reads as follows: TGTGCCAGTAAGGAGCAGGGGGCCGTCCCTAACTATGGCTACACCTTC. Translation gives CASKEQGAVPNYGYTF.